The subject of this entry is one T cell receptor (beta chain). One entry per CDR3 protein, called by TCRdb with MiXCR from the 5' RACE reads. This table has about 50,000 distinct CDR3 sequences, less than 4% appearing once. The CDR3 contains 15 residues. V was clipped by 3 bases and J by 5 bases, with 14 bases between them. This entry belongs to a study of neurological immune-mediated disorders. Sample: PBMCs. The J gene is TRBJ1-3, the V gene TRBV12-3 or TRBV12-4; the D is unclear. The TCR comes from a woman in her forties or fifties with multiple sclerosis. The CDR3 nucleotides are TGTGCCAGCAGTTTCGACACCCCTGGCAGAAACACCATATATTTT. Encoded protein: CASSFDTPGRNTIYF.